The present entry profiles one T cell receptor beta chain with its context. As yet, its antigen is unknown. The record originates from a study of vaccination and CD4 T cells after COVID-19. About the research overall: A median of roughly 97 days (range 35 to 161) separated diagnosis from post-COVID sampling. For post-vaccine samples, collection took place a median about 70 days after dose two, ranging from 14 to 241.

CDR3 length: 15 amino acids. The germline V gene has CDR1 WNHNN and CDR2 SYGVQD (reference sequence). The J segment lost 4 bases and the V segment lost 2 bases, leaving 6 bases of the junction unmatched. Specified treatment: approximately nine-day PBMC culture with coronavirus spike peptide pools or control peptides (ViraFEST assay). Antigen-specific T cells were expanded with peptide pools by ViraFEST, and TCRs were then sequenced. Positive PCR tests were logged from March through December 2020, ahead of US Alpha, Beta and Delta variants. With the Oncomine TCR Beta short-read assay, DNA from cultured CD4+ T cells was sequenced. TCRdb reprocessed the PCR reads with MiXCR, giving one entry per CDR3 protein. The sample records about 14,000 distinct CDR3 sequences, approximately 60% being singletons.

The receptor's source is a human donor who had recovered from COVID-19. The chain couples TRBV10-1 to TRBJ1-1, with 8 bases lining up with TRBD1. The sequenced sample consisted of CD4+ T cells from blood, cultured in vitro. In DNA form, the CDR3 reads TGCGCCAGCAGTGAGAGGACAGGGCCAGGCACTGAAGCTTTCTTT. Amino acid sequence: CASSERTGPGTEAFF.